The 27 T cell receptor beta chains below all came from one sample that was sequenced in a study of CD8+CD57+ T cells in acquired aplastic anemia. All sequencing subjects had displayed CD8+CD57+ cell expansion on flow cytometry. Profiling that covered TCR beta VDJ and CDR3 relied on genomic DNA as its template. TCRdb called the reads again in MiXCR, with one record for every CDR3 protein. This repertoire shows roughly 190,000 distinct CDR3 sequences, around half found once; its top ten account for 8.5% to 10%. The sample comprised sorted CD4+, CD8+, or CD8+CD57+ T cells (not recorded which) from PBMCs. The receptors were gathered from a human donor with aplastic anemia.

At least ten counts were recorded for this clonotype. This chain joins TRBV3-1 and TRBJ2-5; D may be TRBD1 or TRBD2 (5 bases each). CDR3 size: 14 residues. The V gene's germline CDR1 is LGHDT and CDR2 YNNKEL (reference sequence). Trimming stripped 3 bases from V and 5 bases from J, with 13 bases between. This chain's CDR3 is CASSHRGDGETQYF. CDR3 sequence (DNA): TGTGCCAGCAGCCATAGAGGGGATGGGGAGACCCAGTACTTC.

The chain has TRBV9 and TRBJ2-3; D uncertain. V shed 8 bases and J shed 5 bases, with 6 bases lying between them. Germline loops: CDR1 SGDLS, CDR2 YYNGEE. This CDR3 region has 10 residues. The DNA for the CDR3 is TGTGCCAGTTCCGGAGATACGCAGTATTTT. The encoded protein is CASSGDTQYF.

Many counts were recorded for this clonotype. V is TRBV5-1 and J is TRBJ1-6; D might be TRBD1 (6 bases). CDR1 SGHRS and CDR2 YFSETQ come from the germline V gene. V was trimmed by 0 bases and J by 9 bases, leaving 13 bases between them. The length of the CDR3 is 15 residues. This chain's CDR3 is CASSLVSGESSPLHF. CDR3 in DNA: TGCGCCAGCAGCTTGGTTTCAGGGGAGAGTTCACCCCTCCACTTT. The full variable domain, its missing parts supplied by reference TRBV5-1 and TRBJ1-6, is KAGVTQTPRYLIKTRGQQVTLSCSPISGHRSVSWYQQTPGQGLQFLFEYFSETQRNKGNFPGRFSGRQFSNSRSEMNVSTLELGDSALYLCASSLVSGESSPLHFGNGTRLTVT.

This clonotype appeared many times. The V and J genes are TRBV14 and TRBJ1-4; TRBD1 aligns across 9 bases. CDR3 length: 16 amino acids. Germline V lookup: CDR1 SGHDN, CDR2 FVKESK. V shed 1 base, J shed 10 bases, and the junction held 10 bases outside the gene matches. The CDR3 DNA is TGTGCCAGCAGCCAAGTAACGGGACAGGGCTTTCGAAAACTGTTTTTT. It translates to CASSQVTGQGFRKLFF.

The rearrangement uses TRBV7-8 and TRBJ2-5, with TRBD1 matching 7 bases. V shed 7 bases and J 5 bases; nucleotides not matched to a gene: 4. Germline CDR1 SGHVS, CDR2 FQNEAQ. CDR3 length equals 12 residues. This CDR3 is CASTTGLETQYF. The DNA of the CDR3 is TGTGCCAGCACGACAGGGTTGGAGACCCAGTACTTC.

This chain joins TRBV29-1 and TRBJ1-1; 9 bases fit TRBD1. The CDR3 totals 13 residues. The trim removed 6 bases at V and 1 base at J, leaving 3 bases unmatched. Germline V lookup: CDR1 SQVTM, CDR2 ANQGSEA. The CDR3 DNA follows: TGCAGCGTGCCGGGACAGGGGAACACTGAAGCTTTCTTT. Translated, it gives CSVPGQGNTEAFF. Full variable domain (remainder filled in from reference TRBV29-1 and TRBJ1-1): SAVISQKPSRDICQRGTSLTIQCQVDSQVTMMFWYRQQPGQSLTLIATANQGSEATYESGFVIDKFPISRPNLTFSTLTVSNMSPEDSSIYLCSVPGQGNTEAFFGQGTRLTVV.

The chain links TRBV29-1 to TRBJ2-7; D could derive from TRBD1 or TRBD2 (6 bases each). Germline V gene data show CDR1 as SQVTM and CDR2 as ANQGSEA. CDR3 length: 13 amino acids. V lost 5 bases, J lost 0 bases, and 11 bases lay in between. CDR3 DNA: TGCAGCGTTAAGGGGGGCAACTCCTACGAGCAGTACTTC. This translates into CSVKGGNSYEQYF.

The rearrangement joins TRBV9 to TRBJ1-6, with unresolved D. With 4 bases removed from V and 10 bases from J, the gap between germline ends came to 15 bases. CDR1 SGDLS and CDR2 YYNGEE come from the germline V gene. The CDR3 extends over 14 amino acids. This chain's CDR3 is CASSPRVTKSPLHF. For the CDR3, the DNA is TGTGCCAGCAGCCCCCGGGTCACTAAATCACCCCTCCACTTT.

V is TRBV25-1 and J is TRBJ2-6; D gene unclear. The CDR3 sequence is 15 residues long. Trimming removed 6 bases at V and 3 bases at J, with 12 bases between. Germline V gene lookup returns CDR1 MGHDK and CDR2 SYGVNS. CDR3 nucleotide sequence: TGTGCCAGCAGCCCCGAGGCGTTTGGGGCCAACGTCCTGACTTTC. Translation: CASSPEAFGANVLTF.

The V gene is TRBV2, the J gene TRBJ2-1, with a possible D match to TRBD1 (6 bases). V was trimmed by 5 bases and J by 1 base, leaving 15 bases between them. Germline loops: CDR1 SNHLY, CDR2 FYNNEI. There are 16 residues in the CDR3. The CDR3 reads CASSPRSGVSYNEQFF. Here the CDR3 DNA reads TGTGCCAGCAGTCCTCGGTCAGGGGTTTCCTACAATGAGCAGTTCTTC.

The chain combines TRBV12-3 or TRBV12-4 with TRBJ1-1; no firm D call. V gave up 2 bases and J gave up 7 bases, with 5 bases separating them. The CDR3 loop spans 11 amino acids. The chain's CDR3 is CASSLMGEAFF. The CDR3 bases are TGTGCCAGCAGTTTAATGGGTGAAGCTTTCTTT.

V usage is TRBV10-3 and J usage is TRBJ1-4; D uncertain. V lost 0 bases and J 5 bases, leaving 10 bases between the germline ends. This CDR3 is 15 amino acids long. Germline CDR1 ENHRY, CDR2 SYGVKD. Here the CDR3 DNA reads TGTGCCATCAGTGAGTCAGTAGGTCAGAATGAAAAACTGTTTTTT. Its translation: CAISESVGQNEKLFF.

This sequence joins TRBV11-1 and TRBJ1-5; TRBD1 matches 7 bases. Germline CDR1 is SGHAT and CDR2 is FQDESV (reference sequence). The CDR3 contains 21 residues. With V trimmed by 4 bases and J by 2 bases, 23 bases remained unmatched. CDR3 sequence reads: CASSWSRDRRRRGYGNQPQHF. In nucleotides, the CDR3 is TGTGCCAGCAGCTGGTCGCGGGACAGAAGGAGAAGGGGTTATGGCAATCAGCCCCAGCATTTT.

This clonotype was detected once. The chain recombines TRBV10-1 with TRBJ1-1; TRBD1 might be the D (5 bases). CDR1 and CDR2 (germline): WNHNN, SYGVQD (reference sequence). This CDR3 is 17 amino acids long. The germline V and J ends were trimmed by 5 bases and 5 bases, with 24 bases remaining between them. The chain's CDR3 is CASSRDVVPHRGTEAFF. In DNA form, the CDR3 reads TGCGCCAGCAGTAGGGACGTAGTGCCTCATCGTGGGACTGAAGCTTTCTTT.

This clonotype was seen more than once but under ten times. The chain couples TRBV6-4 to TRBJ1-1, with D hard to call. The CDR3 has 13 residues. Germline CDR1 is MRHNA and CDR2 is SNTAGT. V gave up 4 bases and J gave up 9 bases, with 15 bases separating them. The CDR3 DNA reads as TGTGCCAGCAGTGTTAACGACCAAGGCAAAGCTTTCTTT. It specifies CASSVNDQGKAFF.

This clonotype was detected ten times or more. The chain is built from TRBV24-1 and TRBJ2-6; maybe TRBD1 (6 bases). Trimming took off 4 bases at V and 4 bases at J, with 13 bases between the two ends. The CDR3 has 16 residues. Germline-derived CDR1 and CDR2 are KGHDR and SFDVKD. The CDR3 DNA follows: TGTGCCACCAGTGACTCAGGGGAGTGGGGGGCCAACGTCCTGACTTTC. Translation: CATSDSGEWGANVLTF.

This clonotype was counted many times. This chain connects TRBV12-3 or TRBV12-4 to TRBJ2-5; TRBD2 aligns across 13 bases. This CDR3 spans 15 amino acids. With 6 bases clipped from V and 2 bases from J, the junction kept 3 bases outside the gene matches. For the CDR3, the DNA is TGTGCCAGCAGGGGACTAGCGGGATCACAAGAGACCCAGTACTTC. Protein sequence: CASRGLAGSQETQYF.

This chain joins TRBV9 and TRBJ1-1; D might be TRBD1 (6 bases). The CDR3 consists of 15 residues. V was pared by 1 base and J by 2 bases, with 12 bases between. Germline CDR1 is SGDLS and CDR2 is YYNGEE. This CDR3 is CASSVSGQPNTEAFF. CDR3 coding DNA: TGTGCCAGCAGCGTATCAGGACAGCCTAACACTGAAGCTTTCTTT. Using reference TRBV9 and TRBJ1-1 for the parts outside the CDR3, the full variable domain is DSGVTQTPKHLITATGQRVTLRCSPRSGDLSVYWYQQSLDQGLQFLIQYYNGEERAKGNILERFSAQQFPDLHSELNLSSLELGDSALYFCASSVSGQPNTEAFFGQGTRLTVV.

This clonotype was recorded once. The rearrangement joins TRBV24-1 to TRBJ1-2; a weak D match, TRBD1 (6 bases). The CDR3 extends over 17 amino acids. The V end was cut by 1 base, the J end by 4 bases, with 18 bases between. Germline lookup yields CDR1 KGHDR and CDR2 SFDVKD. CDR3 sequence: CATSDFQGYRVAYGYTF. CDR3 in DNA: TGTGCCACCAGTGATTTTCAGGGGTACAGGGTGGCCTATGGCTACACCTTC.

The rearrangement links TRBV11-2 to TRBJ2-3; TRBD2 agrees at 10 bases. V dropped 4 bases and J dropped 1; count of bases not matched to a gene: 2. CDR1 and CDR2 (germline): SGHAT, FQNNGV. The CDR3 is 15 amino acids. The CDR3 sequence: CASSYGTSGTDTQYF. The DNA of the CDR3 is TGTGCCAGCAGCTACGGGACTAGCGGCACAGATACGCAGTATTTT.

V usage is TRBV19 and J usage is TRBJ2-5, with 8 bases that match TRBD2. The germline CDR1 and CDR2 sequences are LNHDA and SQIVND (reference sequence). J lost 2 bases, V lost 3 bases, and 8 bases had no gene match. The CDR3 has 16 amino acids. DNA of the CDR3: TGTGCCAGTAGTATCCATAGCGGGATAGGACAAGAGACCCAGTACTTC. Translation: CASSIHSGIGQETQYF.

On this clonotype itself: Compared with germline, one end of the junction differs, possibly owing to a read error. The V gene is TRBV25-1, the J gene TRBJ1-6; TRBD1 is a possible D gene (5 bases). The germline V gene has CDR1 MGHDK and CDR2 SYGVNS. The CDR3 contains 18 residues. The CDR3: CASSGTGSKNSYNSPLHF. CDR3 nucleotide sequence: TGTGCCAGCAGTGGAACAGGATCCAAAAATTCCTATAACTCACCCCTCCACTTT. Filled out from reference TRBV25-1 and TRBJ1-6, the complete variable domain reads EADIYQTPRYLVIGTGKKITLECSQTMGHDKMYWYQQDPGMELHLIHYSYGVNSTEKGDLSSESTVSRIRTEHFPLTLESARPSHTSQYLCASSGTGSKNSYNSPLHFGNGTRLTVT.

V is TRBV29-1 and J is TRBJ2-7; maybe TRBD1 (6 bases). CDR1 and CDR2 (germline): SQVTM, ANQGSEA. The CDR3 loop spans 13 amino acids. Trimming took 3 bases from V and 3 from J, leaving 12 bases between them. CDR3 sequence: CSVDLGRGYEQYF. The CDR3 DNA sequence: TGCAGCGTTGATTTAGGCAGGGGCTACGAGCAGTACTTC.

This chain uses TRBV13 with TRBJ2-3; 8 nucleotides align to TRBD1. Germline trimming cut 6 bases from V and 2 bases from J; bases unmatched to any gene: 4. The CDR3 loop spans 14 amino acids. The germline CDR1 and CDR2 sequences are PRHDT and FYEKMQ (reference sequence). CDR3 region: CASRRQGYTDTQYF. In DNA, the CDR3 is TGTGCCAGCAGACGACAGGGGTACACAGATACGCAGTATTTT.

Many counts were recorded for this clonotype. This sequence joins TRBV7-9 and TRBJ2-7, with TRBD1 matching 8 bases. The CDR3 sequence is 16 residues long. V lost 4 bases and J lost 6; bases outside the gene matches: 14. Germline CDR1 and CDR2: SEHNR and FQNEAQ (reference sequence). The CDR3 loop is CASSYDWTGRLGEQYF. The CDR3 nucleotides read TGTGCCAGCAGCTATGACTGGACAGGGAGGCTGGGCGAGCAGTACTTC.

This clonotype was seen repeatedly, ten times or more. V gene TRBV20-1 combines with J gene TRBJ2-5, with D uncertain. This CDR3 contains 14 residues. CDR1 and CDR2 (germline): DFQATT, SNEGSKA (reference sequence). V shed 0 bases and J shed 5 bases, with 13 bases lying between them. In DNA, the CDR3 is TGCAGTGCTAGAGATCGCAATAGCTGGGAGACCCAGTACTTC. Amino acid sequence: CSARDRNSWETQYF.

This clonotype was found many times. The chain carries TRBV5-1 and TRBJ2-7; possibly TRBD1 for D (5 bases). CDR1 and CDR2 from the germline V gene are SGHRS and YFSETQ. CDR3 length: 14 amino acids. Trimming took off 7 bases at V and 2 bases at J, with 16 bases between the two ends. The CDR3 protein is CASQLGTGTYEQYF. CDR3 DNA: TGCGCCAGCCAACTGGGAACAGGAACCTACGAGCAGTACTTC.